This T cell receptor beta chain comes out of a study of shared clonotypes between healthy human individuals. All participating donors were Caucasian adults from Nashville, Tennessee. Notes on the study in general: The study's rarefaction showed incomplete sorted-subset sequencing despite large depth.

Some clones are missing from TCRdb's copy, which holds only in-frame ones; the method was immunoSEQ multiplex PCR. The sample shows approximately 2.1 million clones, just over 90% of them seen only once. As concerns this clone: What it binds is unknown.

The germline V gene encodes CDR1 SGHVS and CDR2 FQNEAQ. Trimming stripped 5 bases from V and 3 bases from J, with 11 bases between. The CDR3 has 14 amino acids. The gene calls are TRBV7-8 and TRBJ1-3, with a possible D match to TRBD1 (5 bases). Material for sequencing was naive CD4+ T cells from PBMCs. The subset is: CD45RA+ positively selected. The sequence was obtained from a man younger than 35 in good health. Some clones in this sample may be carry-over from other donors' samples. The chain's CDR3 is CASSDGHFGNTIYF. For the CDR3, the DNA is TGTGCCAGCAGCGACGGACACTTTGGAAACACCATATATTTT.